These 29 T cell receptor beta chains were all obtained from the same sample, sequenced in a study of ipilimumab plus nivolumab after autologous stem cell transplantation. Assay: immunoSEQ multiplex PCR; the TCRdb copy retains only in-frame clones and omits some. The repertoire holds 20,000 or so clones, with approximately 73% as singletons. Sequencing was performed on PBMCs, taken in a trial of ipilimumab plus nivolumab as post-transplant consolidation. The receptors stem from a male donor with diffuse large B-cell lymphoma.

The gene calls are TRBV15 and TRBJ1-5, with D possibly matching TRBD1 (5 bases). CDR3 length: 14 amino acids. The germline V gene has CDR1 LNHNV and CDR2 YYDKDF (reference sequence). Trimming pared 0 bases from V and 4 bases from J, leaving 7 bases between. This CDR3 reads CATSRETVNQPQHF. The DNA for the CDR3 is TGTGCCACCAGCAGAGAGACAGTAAATCAGCCCCAGCATTTT.

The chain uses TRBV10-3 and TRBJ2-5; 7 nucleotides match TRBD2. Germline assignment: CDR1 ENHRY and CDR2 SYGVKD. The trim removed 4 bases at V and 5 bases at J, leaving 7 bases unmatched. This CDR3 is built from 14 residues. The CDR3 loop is CAISVAGEPETQYF. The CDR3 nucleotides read TGTGCCATCAGTGTAGCGGGCGAGCCGGAGACCCAGTACTTC.

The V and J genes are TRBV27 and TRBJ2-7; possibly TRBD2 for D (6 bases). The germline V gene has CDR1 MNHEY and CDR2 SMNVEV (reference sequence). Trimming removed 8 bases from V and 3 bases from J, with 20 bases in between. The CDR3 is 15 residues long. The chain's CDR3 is CASSPRALAVYEQYF. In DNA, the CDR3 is TGTGCCAGCTCCCCAAGGGCACTAGCAGTCTACGAGCAGTACTTC.

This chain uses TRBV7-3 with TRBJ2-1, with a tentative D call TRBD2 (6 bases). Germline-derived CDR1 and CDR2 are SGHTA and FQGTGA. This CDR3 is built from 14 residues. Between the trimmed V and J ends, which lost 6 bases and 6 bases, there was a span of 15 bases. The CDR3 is CASSPPGLPNEQFF. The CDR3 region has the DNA TGTGCCAGCAGTCCACCGGGACTCCCCAATGAGCAGTTCTTC.

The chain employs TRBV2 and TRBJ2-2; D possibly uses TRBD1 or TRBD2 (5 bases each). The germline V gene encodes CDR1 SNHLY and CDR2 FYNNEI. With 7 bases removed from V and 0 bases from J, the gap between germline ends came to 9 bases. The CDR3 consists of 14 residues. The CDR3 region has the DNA TGTGCCAGCATTCCGGGGCCGAACACCGGGGAGCTGTTTTTT. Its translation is CASIPGPNTGELFF.

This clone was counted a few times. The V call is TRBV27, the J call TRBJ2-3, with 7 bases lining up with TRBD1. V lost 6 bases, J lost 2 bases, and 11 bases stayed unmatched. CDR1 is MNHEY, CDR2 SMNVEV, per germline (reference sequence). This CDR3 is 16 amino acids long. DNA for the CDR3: TGTGCCAGCAGAACCTATCAGGGGGTTTTCACAGATACGCAGTATTTT. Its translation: CASRTYQGVFTDTQYF.

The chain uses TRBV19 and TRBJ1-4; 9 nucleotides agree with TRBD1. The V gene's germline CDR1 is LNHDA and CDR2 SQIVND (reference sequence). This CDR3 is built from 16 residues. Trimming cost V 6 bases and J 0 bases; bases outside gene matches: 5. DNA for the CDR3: TGTGCCAGTAGCTCCGACAGGGGGGCAACTAATGAAAAACTGTTTTTT. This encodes CASSSDRGATNEKLFF.

CDR3 sequence reads: CASSLGGEPNYGYTF. CDR3 in DNA: TGCGCCAGCAGCTTGGGGGGGGAGCCTAACTATGGCTACACCTTC. The genes are TRBV5-1 and TRBJ1-2; possible D gene TRBD1, 5 bases. CDR1 is SGHRS and CDR2 is YFSETQ in the germline V gene. This CDR3 has 15 residues. Trimming stripped 0 bases from V and 0 bases from J, with 9 bases between.

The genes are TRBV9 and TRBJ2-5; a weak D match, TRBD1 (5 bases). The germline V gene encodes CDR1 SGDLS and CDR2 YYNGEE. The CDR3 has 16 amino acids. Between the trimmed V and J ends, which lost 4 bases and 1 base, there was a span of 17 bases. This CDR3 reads CASSPPPLGAQETQYF. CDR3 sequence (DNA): TGTGCCAGCAGCCCACCCCCGCTAGGGGCCCAAGAGACCCAGTACTTC.

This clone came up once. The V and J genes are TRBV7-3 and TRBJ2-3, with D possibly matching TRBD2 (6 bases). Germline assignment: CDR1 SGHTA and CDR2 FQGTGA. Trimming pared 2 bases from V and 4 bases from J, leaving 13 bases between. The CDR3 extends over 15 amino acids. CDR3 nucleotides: TGTGCCAGCAGCTTAGCGGCGGGACTGTCAGATACGCAGTATTTT. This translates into CASSLAAGLSDTQYF.

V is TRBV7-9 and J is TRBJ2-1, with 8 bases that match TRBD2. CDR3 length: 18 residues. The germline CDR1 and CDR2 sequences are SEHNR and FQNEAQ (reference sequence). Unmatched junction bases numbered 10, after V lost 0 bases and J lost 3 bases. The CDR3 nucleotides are TGTGCCAGCAGCTTAGCACGGCTAGCGGGCGGGGACTACAATGAGCAGTTCTTC. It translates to CASSLARLAGGDYNEQFF.

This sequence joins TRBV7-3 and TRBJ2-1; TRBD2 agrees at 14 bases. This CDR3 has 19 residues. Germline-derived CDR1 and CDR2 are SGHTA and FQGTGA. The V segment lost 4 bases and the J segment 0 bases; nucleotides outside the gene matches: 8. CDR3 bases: TGTGCCAGCAGCTCTCGGGGGACTAGCGGGAGTATCTCCTACAATGAGCAGTTCTTC. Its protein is CASSSRGTSGSISYNEQFF.

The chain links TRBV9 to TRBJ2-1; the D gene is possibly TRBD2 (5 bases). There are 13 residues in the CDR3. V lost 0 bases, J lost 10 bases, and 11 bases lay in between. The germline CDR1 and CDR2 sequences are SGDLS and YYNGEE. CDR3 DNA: TGTGCCAGCAGCGTAGGTCAGCTAGCCGAGCAGTTCTTC. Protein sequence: CASSVGQLAEQFF.

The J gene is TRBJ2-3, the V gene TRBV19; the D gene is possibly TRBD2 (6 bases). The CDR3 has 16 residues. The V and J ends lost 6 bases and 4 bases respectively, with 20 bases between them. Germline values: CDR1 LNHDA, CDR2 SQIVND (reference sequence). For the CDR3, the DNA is TGTGCCAGTAGCCCCGTGATGGGAGGAGGTGCAGATACGCAGTATTTT. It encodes CASSPVMGGGADTQYF.

The CDR3 DNA is TGTGCCAGCACCCCGGGGGCCCTGAAGAATGAAAAACTGTTTTTT. The encoded protein is CASTPGALKNEKLFF. The rearrangement joins TRBV7-9 to TRBJ1-4; D may be TRBD1 (6 bases). CDR3 length: 15 residues. Germline lookup yields CDR1 SEHNR and CDR2 FQNEAQ (reference sequence). V shed 7 bases and J shed 5 bases, with 17 bases lying between them.

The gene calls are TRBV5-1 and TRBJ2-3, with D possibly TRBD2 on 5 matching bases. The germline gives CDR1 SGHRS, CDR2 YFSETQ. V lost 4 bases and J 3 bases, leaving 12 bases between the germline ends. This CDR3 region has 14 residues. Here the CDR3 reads CASSGRGGTDTQYF. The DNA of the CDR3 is TGCGCCAGCAGCGGCCGGGGTGGGACAGATACGCAGTATTTT.

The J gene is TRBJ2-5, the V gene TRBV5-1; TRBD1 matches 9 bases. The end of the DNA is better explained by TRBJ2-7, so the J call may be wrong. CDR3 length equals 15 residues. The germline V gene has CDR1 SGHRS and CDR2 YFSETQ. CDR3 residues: CASSLGPGQGYEQYF. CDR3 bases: TGCGCCAGCAGCTTGGGGCCGGGACAGGGTTACGAGCAGTACTTC.

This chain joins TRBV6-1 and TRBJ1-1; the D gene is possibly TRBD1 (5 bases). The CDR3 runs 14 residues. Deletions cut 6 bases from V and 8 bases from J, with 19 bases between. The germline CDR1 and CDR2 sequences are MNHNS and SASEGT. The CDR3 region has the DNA TGTGCCAGCAGCCCACGATTCGACAGTCCCGAAGCTTTCTTT. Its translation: CASSPRFDSPEAFF.

CDR3 sequence (DNA): TGCGCCAGCAGCTTGAGGCAGGGGGAGGACGAGCAGTACTTC. Its translation: CASSLRQGEDEQYF. The chain uses TRBV5-1 and TRBJ2-7; D possibly corresponds to TRBD1 (7 bases). There are 14 residues in the CDR3. The germline V and J ends were trimmed by 1 base and 5 bases, with 13 bases remaining between them. Germline V lookup: CDR1 SGHRS, CDR2 YFSETQ.

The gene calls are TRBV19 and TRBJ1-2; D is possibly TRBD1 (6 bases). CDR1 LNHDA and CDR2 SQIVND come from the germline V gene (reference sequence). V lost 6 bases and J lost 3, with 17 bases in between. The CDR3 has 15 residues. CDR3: CASSPGAGNDYGYTF. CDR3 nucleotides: TGTGCCAGTAGCCCAGGGGCAGGTAATGACTATGGCTACACCTTC.

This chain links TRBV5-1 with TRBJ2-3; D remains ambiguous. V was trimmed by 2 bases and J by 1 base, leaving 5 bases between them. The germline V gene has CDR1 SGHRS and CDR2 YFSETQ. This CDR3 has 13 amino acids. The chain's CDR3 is CASSFGRTDTQYF. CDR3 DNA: TGCGCCAGCAGCTTTGGGCGCACAGATACGCAGTATTTT.

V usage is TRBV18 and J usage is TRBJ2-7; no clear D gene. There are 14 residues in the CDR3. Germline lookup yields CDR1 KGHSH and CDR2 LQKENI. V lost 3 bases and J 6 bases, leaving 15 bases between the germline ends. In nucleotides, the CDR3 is TGTGCCAGCTCACCCACCGGGCAGGATGCCGAGCAGTACTTC. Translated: CASSPTGQDAEQYF.

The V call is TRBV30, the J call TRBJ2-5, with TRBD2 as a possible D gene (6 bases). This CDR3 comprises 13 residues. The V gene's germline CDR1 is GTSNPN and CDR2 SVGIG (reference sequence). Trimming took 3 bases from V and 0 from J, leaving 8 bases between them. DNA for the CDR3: TGTGCCTGGAGCGCGGGGTACCAAGAGACCCAGTACTTC. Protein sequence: CAWSAGYQETQYF.

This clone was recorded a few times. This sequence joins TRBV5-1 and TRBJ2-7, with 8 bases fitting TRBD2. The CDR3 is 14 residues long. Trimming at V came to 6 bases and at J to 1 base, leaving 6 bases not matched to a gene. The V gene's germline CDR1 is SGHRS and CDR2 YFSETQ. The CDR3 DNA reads TGCGCCAGCACAGATAGCGGGGTATCCTACGAGCAGTACTTC. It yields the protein CASTDSGVSYEQYF.

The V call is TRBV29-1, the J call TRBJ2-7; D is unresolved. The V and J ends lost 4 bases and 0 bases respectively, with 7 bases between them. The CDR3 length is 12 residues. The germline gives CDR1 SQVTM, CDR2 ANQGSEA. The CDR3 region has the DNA TGCAGCGTTGGAGTGGACTCCTACGAGCAGTACTTC. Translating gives CSVGVDSYEQYF.

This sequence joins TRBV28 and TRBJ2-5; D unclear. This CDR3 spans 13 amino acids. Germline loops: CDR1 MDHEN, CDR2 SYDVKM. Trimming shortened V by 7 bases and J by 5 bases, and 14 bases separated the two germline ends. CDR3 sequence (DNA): TGTGCCAGCAAAGCTCTCTGGGTGGAGACCCAGTACTTC. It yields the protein CASKALWVETQYF.

Written as DNA, the CDR3 is TGTGCCAGCAGAAAGGGATGGGCTGAAGCTTTCTTT. This translates into CASRKGWAEAFF. This chain joins TRBV5-5 and TRBJ1-1; D gene unclear. Trimming removed 5 bases at V and 6 bases at J, with 11 bases between. This CDR3 comprises 12 residues. CDR1 and CDR2 from the germline V gene are SGHKS and YYEKEE (reference sequence).

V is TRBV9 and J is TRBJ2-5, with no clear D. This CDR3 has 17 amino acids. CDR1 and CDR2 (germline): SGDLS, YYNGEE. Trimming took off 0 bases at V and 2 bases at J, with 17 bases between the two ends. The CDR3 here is CASSVGVFASRQETQYF. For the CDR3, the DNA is TGTGCCAGCAGCGTAGGGGTATTCGCTTCGAGACAAGAGACCCAGTACTTC.

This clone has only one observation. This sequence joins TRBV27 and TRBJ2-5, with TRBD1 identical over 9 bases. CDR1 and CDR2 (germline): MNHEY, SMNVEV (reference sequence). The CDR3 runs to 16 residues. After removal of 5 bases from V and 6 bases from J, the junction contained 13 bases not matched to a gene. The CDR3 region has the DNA TGTGCCAGCAGTCCCAGGAGGACAGGGGTAGGAAAGACCCAGTACTTC. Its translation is CASSPRRTGVGKTQYF.